These 11 T cell receptor beta chains were sequenced from one sample in a study of response to subunit inactivated influenza vaccine. TCRdb passed the RT-PCR reads through MiXCR, listing each CDR3 protein once. The sample holds fewer than 700,000 distinct CDR3 sequences; approximately 12% are singletons and the top ten take less than 15%. The sequencing here drew on PBMCs from blood, taken roughly 46 days after vaccination. These receptors were collected from a man aged 50 to 60 who received an inactivated influenza vaccine.

The J gene is TRBJ2-3, the V gene TRBV2; D is uncertain. Germline V gives CDR1 SNHLY, CDR2 FYNNEI. Trimming pared 2 bases from V and 4 bases from J, leaving 10 bases between. The CDR3 sequence is 14 residues long. The CDR3 region is CASSEWEMPDTQYF. CDR3 DNA sequence: TGTGCCAGCAGTGAATGGGAAATGCCAGATACGCAGTATTTT.

Notes on this clonotype: A much bigger clone sits one base away, suggesting this may be a read error. V is TRBV29-1 and J is TRBJ2-1; D gene unclear. CDR1 and CDR2 from the germline V gene are SQVTM and ANQGSEA. The ends were cut back, 7 bases at V and 3 bases at J, with 7 bases in the middle. The CDR3 sequence is 11 residues long. CDR3 nucleotide sequence: TGCAGCGACCAGTACTACAATGAGCAGTTCTTC. Amino acids: CSDQYYNEQFF.

This clonotype was found a few times. The V and J genes are TRBV9 and TRBJ2-3; D gene ambiguous. The V end lost 3 bases, the J end lost 6 bases, and 11 bases lay between the germline ends. The CDR3 runs 13 residues. Looked up from germline, CDR1 is SGDLS and CDR2 is YYNGEE. The CDR3 coding sequence is TGTGCCAGCAGCGCAAATCTGGCGGATACGCAGTATTTT. Translation gives CASSANLADTQYF.

The chain links TRBV5-1 to TRBJ2-2; no definite D call. Germline-derived CDR1 and CDR2 are SGHRS and YFSETQ. The V end lost 0 bases, the J end lost 6 bases, and 12 bases lay between the germline ends. The CDR3 extends over 15 amino acids. For the CDR3, the DNA is TGCGCCAGCAGCTTGGGATTCGGCGGAGCCGGGGAGCTGTTTTTT. Residues: CASSLGFGGAGELFF. Using reference TRBV5-1 and TRBJ2-2 for the parts outside the CDR3, the full variable domain is KAGVTQTPRYLIKTRGQQVTLSCSPISGHRSVSWYQQTPGQGLQFLFEYFSETQRNKGNFPGRFSGRQFSNSRSEMNVSTLELGDSALYLCASSLGFGGAGELFFGEGSRLTVL.

The chain uses TRBV20-1 and TRBJ1-2; TRBD1 might be the D (5 bases). Germline lookup yields CDR1 DFQATT and CDR2 SNEGSKA (reference sequence). The CDR3 sequence is 16 residues long. With 0 bases removed from V and 3 bases from J, the gap between germline ends came to 17 bases. The CDR3 here is CSARDPQGTGHYGYTF. In nucleotides, the CDR3 is TGCAGTGCTAGAGACCCCCAGGGCACGGGGCACTATGGCTACACCTTC.

This clonotype was seen a handful of times. This chain links TRBV7-8 with TRBJ2-1, with TRBD1 matching over 7 bases. Germline V gene lookup returns CDR1 SGHVS and CDR2 FQNEAQ. The CDR3 covers 16 residues. With V trimmed by 5 bases and J by 4 bases, 11 bases remained unmatched. CDR3 loop: CASSPGTGAPYNEQFF. The CDR3, as DNA: TGTGCCAGCAGCCCAGGCACAGGGGCACCTTACAATGAGCAGTTCTTC.

This clonotype was observed many times. For the CDR3, the DNA is TGTGCCAGCAGCCCGATAGGACTAGCGGGAGCTGATGAGCAGTTCTTC. Encoded protein: CASSPIGLAGADEQFF. The chain uses TRBV4-2 and TRBJ2-1; 13 nucleotides line up with TRBD2. This CDR3 has 16 amino acids. The germline V gene encodes CDR1 LGHNA and CDR2 YNFKEQ. V shed 4 bases, J shed 8 bases, and the junction held 8 bases outside the gene matches.

This clonotype was found many times. The chain employs TRBV20-1 and TRBJ1-5, with 12 bases fitting TRBD1. Germline V gene sequence: CDR1 DFQATT, CDR2 SNEGSKA (reference sequence). V dropped 0 bases and J dropped 7; count of bases not matched to a gene: 7. This CDR3 comprises 16 residues. The CDR3 DNA sequence: TGCAGTGCTAGAGATGGGACAGGGGGCTCCAAACAGCCCCAGCATTTT. It codes for CSARDGTGGSKQPQHF.

J is TRBJ2-7 and V is TRBV5-4, with TRBD1 identical over 7 bases. The J segment lost 0 bases and the V segment lost 4 bases, leaving 10 bases of the junction unmatched. CDR3 length: 16 residues. Germline V gene data show CDR1 as SGHNT and CDR2 as YYREEE (reference sequence). The CDR3: CASSRLGDSFSYEQYF. The CDR3 DNA is TGTGCCAGCAGCCGACTCGGGGACAGTTTCTCCTACGAGCAGTACTTC.

V gene TRBV14 combines with J gene TRBJ1-2; D might be TRBD1 (6 bases). This CDR3 comprises 13 residues. V was shortened by 4 bases and J by 8 bases, with 14 bases between the two germline ends. Germline V gives CDR1 SGHDN, CDR2 FVKESK. DNA of the CDR3: TGTGCCAGCAGCCGAAATCACAGGGCCGGCTACACCTTC. This sequence encodes CASSRNHRAGYTF.

The J gene is TRBJ1-1, the V gene TRBV5-1; D possibly corresponds to TRBD1 (5 bases). Germline V gene sequence: CDR1 SGHRS, CDR2 YFSETQ. The germline V and J ends were trimmed by 6 bases and 4 bases, with 16 bases remaining between them. This CDR3 contains 14 residues. The chain's CDR3 is CASTGGGGGTEAFF. The CDR3, as DNA: TGCGCCAGCACCGGTGGCGGGGGGGGCACTGAAGCTTTCTTT.